This T cell receptor beta chain is drawn from a study of multiple sclerosis patients with progressive multifocal leukoencephalopathy. Overall study results and limits: PML-onset expanded TRB clones were detectable before and during natalizumab therapy. In most PML patients, TRB repertoires appeared less diverse by entropy. No common TRBV or TRBJ usage or pairing appeared at PML.

The time point: roughly 13 months of natalizumab therapy. The germline V gene encodes CDR1 LNHDA and CDR2 SQIVND (reference sequence). The length of the CDR3 is 14 residues. Trimming removed 7 bases at V and 0 bases at J, with 9 bases between. Every PCR reaction included synthetic inline CDR3 controls for all V-J pairings. The protocol was immunoSEQ multiplex PCR, while the TCRdb copy is restricted to in-frame clones and leaves out a portion. This table has 20,000 to 30,000 clones, less than 95% appearing once. Regarding this clone: The antigen remains unidentified.

This TCR derives from a man aged 30 to 45 with multiple sclerosis. This specimen was PBMCs, taken from a patient treated with natalizumab. The genes are TRBV19 and TRBJ1-4; D unresolved. Here the CDR3 DNA reads TGTGCCAGTACCAGGTCTGCAACTAATGAAAAACTGTTTTTT. It translates to CASTRSATNEKLFF.